This T cell receptor beta chain originates from a study of blood T cell repertoires in COVID-19. Study at large: The cDNA or gDNA used as material had been derived from T cells, B-cell-depleted T cells, or PBMCs.

After removal of 6 bases from V and 4 bases from J, the junction contained 10 bases not matched to a gene. The CDR3 consists of 16 residues. Germline CDR1 LGHNT, CDR2 FRNRAP. Assay used: immunoSEQ multiplex PCR; TCRdb lists only in-frame clones, some missing. The sample includes 140,000 or so clones, 80% of them seen just once. The specimen was peripheral blood. The rearrangement uses TRBV12-5 and TRBJ1-1; TRBD1 agrees at 11 bases. The receptor's source is a woman between 45 and 65 years old with acute or convalescent COVID-19. The CDR3 region is CASGLGQGAASTEAFF. CDR3 sequence (DNA): TGTGCTAGTGGCCTCGGACAGGGGGCTGCAAGCACTGAAGCTTTCTTT.